The T cell receptor (beta chain) described here comes from a study of T cells after posttransplantation cyclophosphamide. TCRdb keeps only in-frame clones here, not all; method: immunoSEQ multiplex PCR. The data contain 10,000 to 13,000 clones, 85% to 95% of them singletons. Cells defined as naive were viable CD3+CD4+ or CD3+CD8+ and CCR7+CD45RA+CD45RO-CD95-CD27+CD28+. The sequence came from a man aged 25-40 years in good health and a related stem cell transplant donor. Sequencing was done on a sample of naive CD8+ T cells sorted from PBMCs.

Written as DNA, the CDR3 is TGTGCCACCTCGGGGACAGGGAACACTGAAGCTTTCTTT. It translates to CATSGTGNTEAFF. V usage is TRBV15 and J usage is TRBJ1-1, with TRBD1 identical over 8 bases. Germline trimming cut 8 bases from V and 1 base from J; bases unmatched to any gene: 3. The CDR3 loop spans 13 amino acids. CDR1 and CDR2 (germline): LNHNV, YYDKDF (reference sequence).